This note documents a single TCR beta chain sequence. The antigen is unknown. Running of the v3.0 immunoSEQ assay took place at survey level. TCRdb's copy holds only in-frame clones and misses some; the assay was immunoSEQ multiplex PCR. The sample comprises some 35,000 clones, around 94% of which are singletons, and 3.6% rests with the top ten. Trimming removed 4 bases from V and 5 bases from J, with 9 bases in between. The CDR3 runs 12 residues. The V gene's germline CDR1 is SGHRS and CDR2 YFSETQ. These data are taken from a study of long-term antiretroviral therapy in people with HIV. Study results and limitations: Repertoires in HIV (unlike those of controls) had narrower CDR3 length ranges.

Sequencing used unsorted PBMCs, obtained 4.1 years after starting antiretroviral therapy. This sequence joins TRBV5-1 and TRBJ1-1; unclear D gene. The source is a woman between 50 and 59 years old with HIV. The CDR3 loop is CASSGPGTEAFF. Here the CDR3 DNA reads TGCGCCAGCAGCGGCCCCGGGACTGAAGCTTTCTTT.